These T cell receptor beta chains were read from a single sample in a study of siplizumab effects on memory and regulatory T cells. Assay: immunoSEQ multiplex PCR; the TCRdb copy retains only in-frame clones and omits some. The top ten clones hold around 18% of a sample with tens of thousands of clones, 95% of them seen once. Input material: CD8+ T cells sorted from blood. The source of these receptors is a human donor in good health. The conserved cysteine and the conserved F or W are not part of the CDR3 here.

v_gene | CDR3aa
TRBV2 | ASSKTPDGANVLT
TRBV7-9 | ASSVLGGGPYNEQF
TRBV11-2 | ASSRHTEAF
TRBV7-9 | ASSLLGLGEKEKLF
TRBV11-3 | ASSSGLAGDLGPADTQY
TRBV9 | ASSVERGLASGANVLT
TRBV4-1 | ASSPTSGSSYEQY
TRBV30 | AWSVTGSEAF
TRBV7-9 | ASSYADRGLGYT
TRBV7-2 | ASSLGLAGFYEQY
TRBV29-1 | SVEILEREASYEQY
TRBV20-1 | SAREGSEQY
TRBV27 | ASRLYNEQF
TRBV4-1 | ASSQPREGHNSNEQF
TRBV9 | ASSSTGARETQY
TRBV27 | ASSFGTTYEQY
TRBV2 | ATQGATEAF
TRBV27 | ASTPTGDYNEQF
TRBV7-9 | ASSLGRREGEQY
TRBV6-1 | ASSRTGINTEAF
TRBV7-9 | ASSLEDRGNQETQY
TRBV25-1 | ASSPGLAGEDTQY
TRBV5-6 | ASSAGDSTYEQY
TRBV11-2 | ASSSMTSGSYGEFNEQF
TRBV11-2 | ASSSLLENYGYT
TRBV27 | ASSLSVRSGGIGNTIY
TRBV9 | ASSVGSGYNEQF
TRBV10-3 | AISETGTGPESSNQPQH
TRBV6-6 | AIGQDRMGYT
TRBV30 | AWRGVQPQH
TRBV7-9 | ASSLAASGLQETQY
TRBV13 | ASSSDGSGELF
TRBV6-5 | ASSQGDTEAF
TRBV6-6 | ASSYNEQF
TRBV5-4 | ASSVDRDWNIQY
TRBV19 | ASSIPPGTEAF
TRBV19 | ASSMRLDGLNTQY
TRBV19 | ASSIRRRDEQY
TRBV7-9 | ATTMTGATQY
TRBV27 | ASSFTSGTRRNEQF
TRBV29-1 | SVEDGGAEQY
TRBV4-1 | ASSQVRLAGTDTQY